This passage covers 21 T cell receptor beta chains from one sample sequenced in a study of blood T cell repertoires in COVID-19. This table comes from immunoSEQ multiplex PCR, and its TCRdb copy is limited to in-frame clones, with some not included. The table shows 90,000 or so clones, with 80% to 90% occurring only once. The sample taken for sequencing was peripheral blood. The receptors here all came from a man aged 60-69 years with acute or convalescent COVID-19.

Here the CDR3 DNA reads TGTGCCAGCAGTGACCCCGGGGCGGGGGGCTCCCGTCAGGAGTATTTT. Its translation: CASSDPGAGGSRQEYF. V usage is TRBV2 and J usage is TRBJ2-3; 8 nucleotides line up with TRBD2. V shed 3 bases and J 13 bases; nucleotides not matched to a gene: 18. The CDR3 covers 16 residues. The V gene's germline CDR1 is SNHLY and CDR2 FYNNEI.

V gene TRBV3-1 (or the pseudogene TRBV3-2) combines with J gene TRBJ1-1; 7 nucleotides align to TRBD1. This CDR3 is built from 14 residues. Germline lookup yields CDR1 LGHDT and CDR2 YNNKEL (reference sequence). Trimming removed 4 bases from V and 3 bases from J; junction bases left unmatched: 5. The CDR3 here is CASSPGGMYTEAFF. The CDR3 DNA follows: TGTGCCAGCAGCCCAGGGGGAATGTACACTGAAGCTTTCTTT.

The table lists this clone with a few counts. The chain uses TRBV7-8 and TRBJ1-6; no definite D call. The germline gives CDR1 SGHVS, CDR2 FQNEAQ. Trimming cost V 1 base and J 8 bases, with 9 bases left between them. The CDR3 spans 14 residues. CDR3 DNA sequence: TGTGCCAGCAGCTTAGAGATCCGAGATTCACCCCTCCACTTT. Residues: CASSLEIRDSPLHF.

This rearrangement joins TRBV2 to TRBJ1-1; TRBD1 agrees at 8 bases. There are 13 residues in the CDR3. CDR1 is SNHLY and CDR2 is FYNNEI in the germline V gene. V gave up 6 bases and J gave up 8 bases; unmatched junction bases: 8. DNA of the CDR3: TGTGCCAGCAGAGCTGACAGGGGCCAGGAAGCTTTCTTT. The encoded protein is CASRADRGQEAFF.

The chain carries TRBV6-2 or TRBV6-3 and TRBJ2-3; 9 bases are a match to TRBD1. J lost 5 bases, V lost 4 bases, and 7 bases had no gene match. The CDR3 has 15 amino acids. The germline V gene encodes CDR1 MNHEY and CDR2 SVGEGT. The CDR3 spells CASSLNRGRQDTQYF. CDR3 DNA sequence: TGTGCCAGCAGTTTGAACAGGGGGCGTCAAGATACGCAGTATTTT.

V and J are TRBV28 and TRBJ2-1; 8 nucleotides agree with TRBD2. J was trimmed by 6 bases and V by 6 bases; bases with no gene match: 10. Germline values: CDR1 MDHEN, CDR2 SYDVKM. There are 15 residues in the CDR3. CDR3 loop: CASSDPGLVANEQFF. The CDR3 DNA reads TGTGCCAGCAGCGATCCGGGACTAGTCGCCAATGAGCAGTTCTTC.

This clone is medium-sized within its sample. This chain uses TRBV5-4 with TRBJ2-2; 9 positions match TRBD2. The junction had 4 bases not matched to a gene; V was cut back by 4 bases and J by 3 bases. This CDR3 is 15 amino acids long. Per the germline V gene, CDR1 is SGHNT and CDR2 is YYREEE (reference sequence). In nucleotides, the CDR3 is TGTGCCAGCAGCGCGACTAGCGGTTACACCGGGGAGCTGTTTTTT. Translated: CASSATSGYTGELFF.

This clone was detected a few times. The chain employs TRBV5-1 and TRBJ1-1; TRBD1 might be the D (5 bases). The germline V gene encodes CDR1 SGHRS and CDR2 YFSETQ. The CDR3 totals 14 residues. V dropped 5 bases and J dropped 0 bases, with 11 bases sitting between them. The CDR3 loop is CASRYGGMNTEAFF. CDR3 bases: TGCGCCAGCAGGTATGGGGGGATGAACACTGAAGCTTTCTTT.

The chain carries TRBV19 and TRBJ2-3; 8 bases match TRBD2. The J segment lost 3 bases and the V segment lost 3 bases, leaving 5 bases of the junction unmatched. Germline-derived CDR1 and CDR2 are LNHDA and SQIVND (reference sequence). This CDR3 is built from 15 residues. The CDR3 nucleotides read TGTGCCAGTAGTATTTCAGCGGGGGTAACAGATACGCAGTATTTT. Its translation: CASSISAGVTDTQYF.

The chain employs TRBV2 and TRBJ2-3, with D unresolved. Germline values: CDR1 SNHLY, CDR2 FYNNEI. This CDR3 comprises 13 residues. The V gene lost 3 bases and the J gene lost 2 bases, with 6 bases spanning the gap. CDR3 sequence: CASSDSFTDTQYF. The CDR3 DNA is TGTGCCAGCAGTGATAGCTTCACAGATACGCAGTATTTT.

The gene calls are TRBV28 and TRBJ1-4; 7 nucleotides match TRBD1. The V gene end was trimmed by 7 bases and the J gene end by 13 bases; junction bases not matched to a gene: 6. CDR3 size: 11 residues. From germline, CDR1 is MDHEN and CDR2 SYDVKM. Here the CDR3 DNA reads TGTGCCAGCATCCAGGGACAGACACTGTTTTTT. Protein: CASIQGQTLFF. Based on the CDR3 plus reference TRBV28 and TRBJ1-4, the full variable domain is DVKVTQSSRYLVKRTGEKVFLECVQDMDHENMFWYRQDPGLGLRLIYFSYDVKMKEKGDIPEGYSVSREKKERFSLILESASTNQTSMYLCASIQGQTLFFGSGTQLSVL.

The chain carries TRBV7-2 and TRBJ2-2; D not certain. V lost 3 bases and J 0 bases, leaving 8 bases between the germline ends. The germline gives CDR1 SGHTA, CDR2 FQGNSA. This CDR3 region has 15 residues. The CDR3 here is CASSFGGANTGELFF. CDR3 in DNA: TGTGCCAGCAGCTTCGGCGGCGCGAACACCGGGGAGCTGTTTTTT.

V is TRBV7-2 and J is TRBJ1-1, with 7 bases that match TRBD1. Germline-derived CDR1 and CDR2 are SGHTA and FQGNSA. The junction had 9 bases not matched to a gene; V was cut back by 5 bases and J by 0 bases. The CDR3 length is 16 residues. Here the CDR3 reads CASSPRYDRVNTEAFF. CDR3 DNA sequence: TGTGCCAGCAGCCCCCGATACGACAGGGTGAACACTGAAGCTTTCTTT.

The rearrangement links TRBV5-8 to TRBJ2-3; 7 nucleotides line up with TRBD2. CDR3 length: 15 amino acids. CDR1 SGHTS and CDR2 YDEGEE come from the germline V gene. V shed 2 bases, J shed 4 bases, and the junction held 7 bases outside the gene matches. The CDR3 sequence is CASSFGSLAADTQYF. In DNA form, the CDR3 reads TGTGCCAGCAGCTTCGGTTCTCTAGCGGCAGATACGCAGTATTTT.

This CDR3 reads CASSLVGTGGFETQYF. In DNA, the CDR3 is TGTGCCAGCAGCTTAGTCGGAACAGGGGGTTTCGAGACCCAGTACTTC. The rearrangement uses TRBV7-9 and TRBJ2-5; 8 bases agree with TRBD1. The length of the CDR3 is 16 residues. V gave up 1 base and J gave up 5 bases; unmatched junction bases: 9. Germline CDR1 reads SEHNR; CDR2 reads FQNEAQ (reference sequence).

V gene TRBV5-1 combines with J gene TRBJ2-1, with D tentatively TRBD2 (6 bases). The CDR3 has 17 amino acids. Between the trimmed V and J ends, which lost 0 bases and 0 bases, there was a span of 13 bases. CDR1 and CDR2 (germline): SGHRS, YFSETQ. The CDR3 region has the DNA TGCGCCAGCAGCTTGGAGACGGGGGTTCGCTCCTACAATGAGCAGTTCTTC. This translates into CASSLETGVRSYNEQFF.

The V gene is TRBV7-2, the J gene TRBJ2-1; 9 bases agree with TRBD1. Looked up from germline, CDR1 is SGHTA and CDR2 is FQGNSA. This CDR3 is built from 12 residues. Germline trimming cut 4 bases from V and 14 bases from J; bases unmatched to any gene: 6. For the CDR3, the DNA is TGTGCCAGCAGCTCAGTGGGGACAGGGAAGTTCTTC. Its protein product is CASSSVGTGKFF.

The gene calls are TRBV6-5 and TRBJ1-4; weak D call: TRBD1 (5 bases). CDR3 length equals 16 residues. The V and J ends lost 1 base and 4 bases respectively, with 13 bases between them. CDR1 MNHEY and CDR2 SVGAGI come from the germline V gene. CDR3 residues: CASSYLQTARNEKLFF. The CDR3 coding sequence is TGTGCCAGCAGTTACTTACAGACAGCCCGTAATGAAAAACTGTTTTTT.

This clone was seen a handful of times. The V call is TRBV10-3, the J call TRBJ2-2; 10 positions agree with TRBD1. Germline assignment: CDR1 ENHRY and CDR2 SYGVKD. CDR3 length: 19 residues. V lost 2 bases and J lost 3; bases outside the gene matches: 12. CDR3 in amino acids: CAISERRDRGKVDTGELFF. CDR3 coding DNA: TGTGCCATCAGTGAGAGAAGGGACAGGGGAAAGGTGGACACCGGGGAGCTGTTTTTT.

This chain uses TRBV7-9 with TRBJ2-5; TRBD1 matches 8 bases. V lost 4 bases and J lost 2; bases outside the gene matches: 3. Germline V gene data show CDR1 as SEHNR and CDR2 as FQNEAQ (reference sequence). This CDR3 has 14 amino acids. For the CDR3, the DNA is TGTGCCAGCAGCTCGACAGGGGAACAAGAGACCCAGTACTTC. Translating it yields CASSSTGEQETQYF.

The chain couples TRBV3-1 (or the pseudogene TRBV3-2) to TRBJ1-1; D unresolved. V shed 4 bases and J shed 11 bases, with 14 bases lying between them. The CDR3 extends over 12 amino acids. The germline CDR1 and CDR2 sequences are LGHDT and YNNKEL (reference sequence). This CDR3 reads CASSRSPSEAFF. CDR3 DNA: TGTGCCAGCAGCCGGTCCCCGAGCGAGGCTTTCTTT.